The clone carrying this T cell receptor beta chain has just a few counts. Antigen specificity is unknown. Trimming cost V 5 bases and J 5 bases; bases outside gene matches: 15. CDR1 is MNHEY, CDR2 SVGEGT, per germline. This CDR3 has 18 amino acids. The authors ran a second PCR of about 7 to 12 cycles using a sample-barcoded 5' primer and a J-beta primer mix. TCRdb redid the calling of the 5' RACE reads with MiXCR, one entry per CDR3 protein. The table includes 1.8 million or so distinct CDR3 sequences, approximately 40% detected once. This entry comes from a study of blood T cells in healthy people across ages. Study conclusions and caveats: Both naive CD4+ cell counts and diversity were greater in long-lived donors than in aged donors. Strong correlation existed between TCR beta diversity and naive T cell percentage.

This chain uses TRBV6-2 or TRBV6-3 with TRBJ2-5; 12 positions agree with TRBD2. The receptor comes from a human donor in good health. The sequencing sample was made of blood. CDR3 sequence reads: CASSDWALAGGPSETQYF. The CDR3 DNA is TGTGCCAGCAGTGACTGGGCGCTAGCGGGGGGGCCAAGCGAGACCCAGTACTTC.